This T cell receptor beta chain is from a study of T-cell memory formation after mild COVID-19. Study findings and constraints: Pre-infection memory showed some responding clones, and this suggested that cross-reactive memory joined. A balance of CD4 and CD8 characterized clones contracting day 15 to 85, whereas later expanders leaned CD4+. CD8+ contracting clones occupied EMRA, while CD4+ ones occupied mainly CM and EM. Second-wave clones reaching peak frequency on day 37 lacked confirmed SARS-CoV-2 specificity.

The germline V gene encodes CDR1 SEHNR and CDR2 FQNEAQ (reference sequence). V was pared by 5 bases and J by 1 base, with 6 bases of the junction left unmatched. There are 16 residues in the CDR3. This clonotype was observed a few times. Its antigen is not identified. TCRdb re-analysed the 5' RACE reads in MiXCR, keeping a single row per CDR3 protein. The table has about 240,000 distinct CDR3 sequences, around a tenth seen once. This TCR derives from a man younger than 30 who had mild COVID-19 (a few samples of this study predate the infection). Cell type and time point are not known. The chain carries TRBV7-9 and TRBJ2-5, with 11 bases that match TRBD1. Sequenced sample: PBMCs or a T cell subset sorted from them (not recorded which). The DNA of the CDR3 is TGTGCCAGCAGCATTCCGGACAGGGGGCCCCAAGAGACCCAGTACTTC. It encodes CASSIPDRGPQETQYF.